What follows are 11 T cell receptor beta chains derived from one specimen sequenced in a study of cytomegalovirus exposure and HLA in healthy donors. The PCR made use of 60 Vbeta and 13 Jbeta primers. Profiling relied on immunoSEQ multiplex PCR, and the TCRdb table lists in-frame clones only, not all of them. The sample yields over 80,000 clones, approximately 80% seen once. Sequenced: PBMCs. Source of these receptors: a woman in her 40s in good health and CMV-seronegative.

The rearrangement joins TRBV6-4 to TRBJ1-5; D is unclear. Germline CDR1 is MRHNA and CDR2 is SNTAGT. Trimming removed 4 bases from V and 1 base from J, with 17 bases in between. This CDR3 contains 17 residues. The CDR3 region has the DNA TGTGCCAGCAGTGGAGAACCCTCCGGAGCCAGCAATCAGCCCCAGCATTTT. This sequence encodes CASSGEPSGASNQPQHF.

The chain is built from TRBV28 and TRBJ1-4, with 7 bases matching TRBD1. After removal of 6 bases from V and 8 bases from J, the junction contained 6 bases not matched to a gene. Germline V gene sequence: CDR1 MDHEN, CDR2 SYDVKM. The CDR3 length is 13 residues. CDR3 DNA: TGTGCCAGCAGAACACAGGGGAGAGAAAAACTGTTTTTT. This encodes CASRTQGREKLFF.

This chain joins TRBV29-1 and TRBJ2-1, with D possibly TRBD2 on 6 matching bases. The V gene lost 1 base and the J gene lost 3 bases, with 16 bases spanning the gap. CDR1 and CDR2 from the germline V gene are SQVTM and ANQGSEA. CDR3 length equals 16 residues. CDR3 loop: CSVEGRRGGSYNEQFF. CDR3 bases: TGCAGCGTTGAAGGCCGGCGTGGGGGGAGCTACAATGAGCAGTTCTTC.

V is TRBV28 and J is TRBJ1-5; unclear D gene. Per germline, CDR1 MDHEN and CDR2 SYDVKM. V lost 3 bases, J lost 6 bases, and 9 bases lay in between. CDR3 length: 13 amino acids. CDR3 sequence (DNA): TGTGCCAGCAGTTTCACTCCCGGTCAGCCCCAGCATTTT. This sequence encodes CASSFTPGQPQHF. Drawing the rest from reference TRBV28 and TRBJ1-5, the complete variable domain is DVKVTQSSRYLVKRTGEKVFLECVQDMDHENMFWYRQDPGLGLRLIYFSYDVKMKEKGDIPEGYSVSREKKERFSLILESASTNQTSMYLCASSFTPGQPQHFGDGTRLSIL.

This chain links TRBV7-9 with TRBJ2-3, with D tentatively TRBD1 (5 bases). With the DNA end fitting TRBJ2-1 better, the J assignment may be wrong. This CDR3 is 12 amino acids long. Germline assignment: CDR1 SEHNR and CDR2 FQNEAQ (reference sequence). CDR3 region: CASSSGNNEQFF. The CDR3 DNA follows: TGTGCCAGCAGCTCAGGGAACAATGAGCAGTTCTTC.

The rearrangement uses TRBV29-1 and TRBJ2-7; D is perhaps TRBD2 (6 bases). This CDR3 contains 13 residues. With 7 bases removed from V and 0 bases from J, the gap between germline ends came to 13 bases. Germline CDR1 SQVTM, CDR2 ANQGSEA. This CDR3 is CSGGEIGSYEQYF. The CDR3 nucleotides are TGCAGCGGGGGGGAGATAGGCTCCTACGAGCAGTACTTC.

J is TRBJ2-1 and V is TRBV10-2, with 7 bases matching TRBD2. Germline CDR1 is WSHSY and CDR2 is SAAADI. CDR3 length: 15 residues. V lost 6 bases to trimming and J lost 0 bases; unmatched junction nucleotides: 5. As DNA, the CDR3 is TGCGCCAGCAGCCTAGCGGATAGCTCCTACAATGAGCAGTTCTTC. Its protein product is CASSLADSSYNEQFF.

A few counts support this clone. The chain links TRBV6-5 to TRBJ1-3; D perhaps matches TRBD1 (6 bases). Trimming removed 6 bases from V and 0 bases from J, with 12 bases in between. This CDR3 has 15 amino acids. Germline lookup yields CDR1 MNHEY and CDR2 SVGAGI. DNA of the CDR3: TGTGCCAGCAGCATTACAGGGACCTCTGGAAACACCATATATTTT. This codes for CASSITGTSGNTIYF.

The rearrangement joins TRBV9 to TRBJ1-1, with TRBD1 as a possible D gene (5 bases). CDR3 length: 15 amino acids. CDR1 SGDLS and CDR2 YYNGEE come from the germline V gene. V was clipped by 3 bases and J by 4 bases, with 16 bases between them. The CDR3 here is CASSGTRGGSTEAFF. As DNA, the CDR3 is TGTGCCAGCAGCGGAACCCGCGGGGGGAGCACTGAAGCTTTCTTT.

The rearrangement links TRBV5-6 to TRBJ2-7; TRBD2 agrees at 12 bases. Germline CDR1 SGHDT, CDR2 YYEEEE. V was clipped by 5 bases and J by 1 base; unmatched bases: 1. The CDR3 loop spans 14 amino acids. The CDR3 bases are TGTGCCAGCAGGCTAGCGGGAGGGTCCTACGAGCAGTACTTC. Residues: CASRLAGGSYEQYF.

The chain uses TRBV7-9 and TRBJ2-7, with TRBD1 matching 9 bases. J was trimmed by 2 bases and V by 5 bases; bases with no gene match: 7. The germline V gene encodes CDR1 SEHNR and CDR2 FQNEAQ (reference sequence). This CDR3 is built from 15 residues. The CDR3 reads CASSQPGQGTYEQYF. The CDR3 region has the DNA TGTGCCAGCAGCCAACCGGGACAGGGAACCTACGAGCAGTACTTC.